Shown below are 2 T cell receptor beta chains from a single sample sequenced in a study of T-cell reconstitution after alpha-beta-depleted transplantation in children. The authors prepared the TCRbeta library with unique molecular identifiers. Each CDR3 protein gets one entry after TCRdb re-called the PCR reads with MiXCR. The sample consists of a few hundred thousand distinct CDR3 sequences, roughly 10% of them appearing once. The sequencing here drew on PBMCs from the stem cell graft donor, taken from the stem cell graft. The receptors were gathered from a human donor who donated a stem cell graft to a child with acute lymphoblastic leukemia.

The rearrangement links TRBV3-1 to TRBJ2-5, with 13 bases lining up with TRBD2. This CDR3 contains 16 residues. Germline assignment: CDR1 LGHDT and CDR2 YNNKEL (reference sequence). Trimming removed 6 bases from V and 1 base from J; junction bases left unmatched: 5. The DNA of the CDR3 is TGTGCCAGCAGTCCCGGGACTAGCGGGGTCCAAGAGACCCAGTACTTC. It is translated as CASSPGTSGVQETQYF.

The V call is TRBV29-1, the J call TRBJ2-1, with unresolved D. Germline V gene lookup returns CDR1 SQVTM and CDR2 ANQGSEA. The CDR3 sequence is 13 residues long. Trimming took off 6 bases at V and 4 bases at J, with 13 bases between the two ends. The DNA for the CDR3 is TGCAGCGTCGAATATCGGATGTACAATGAGCAGTTCTTC. Its protein product is CSVEYRMYNEQFF.